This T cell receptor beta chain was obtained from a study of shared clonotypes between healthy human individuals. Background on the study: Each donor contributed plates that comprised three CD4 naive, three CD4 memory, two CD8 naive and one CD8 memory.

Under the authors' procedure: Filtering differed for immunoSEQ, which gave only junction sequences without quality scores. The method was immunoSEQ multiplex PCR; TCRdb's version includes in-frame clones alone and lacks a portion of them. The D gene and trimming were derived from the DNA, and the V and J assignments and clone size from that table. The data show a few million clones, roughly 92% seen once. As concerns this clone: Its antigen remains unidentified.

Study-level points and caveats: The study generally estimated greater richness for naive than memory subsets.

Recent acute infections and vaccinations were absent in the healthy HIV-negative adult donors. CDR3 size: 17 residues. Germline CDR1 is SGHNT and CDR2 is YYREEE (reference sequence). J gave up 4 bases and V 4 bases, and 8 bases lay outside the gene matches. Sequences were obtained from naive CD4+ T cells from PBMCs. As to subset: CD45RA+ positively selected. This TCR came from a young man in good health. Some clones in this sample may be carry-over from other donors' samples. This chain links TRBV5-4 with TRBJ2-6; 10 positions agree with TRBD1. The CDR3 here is CASSKGQGLTGANVLTF. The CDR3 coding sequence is TGTGCCAGCAGCAAGGGACAGGGGCTTACCGGGGCCAACGTCCTGACTTTC.